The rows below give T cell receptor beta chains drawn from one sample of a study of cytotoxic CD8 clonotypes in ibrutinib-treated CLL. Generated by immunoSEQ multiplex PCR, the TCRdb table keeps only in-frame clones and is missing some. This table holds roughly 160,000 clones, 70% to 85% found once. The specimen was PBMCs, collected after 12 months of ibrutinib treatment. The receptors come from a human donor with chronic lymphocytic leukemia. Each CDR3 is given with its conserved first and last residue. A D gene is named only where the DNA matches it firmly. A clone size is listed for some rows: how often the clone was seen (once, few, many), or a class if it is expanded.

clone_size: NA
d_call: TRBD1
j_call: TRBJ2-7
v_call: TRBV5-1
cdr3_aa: CASSLVGQSNEQYF
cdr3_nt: TGCGCCAGCAGCTTGGTGGGACAGAGCAACGAGCAGTACTTC

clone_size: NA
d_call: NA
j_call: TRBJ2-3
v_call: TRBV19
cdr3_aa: CASSIDQGIGDTQYF
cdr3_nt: TGTGCCAGTAGTATAGATCAGGGAATAGGAGATACGCAGTATTTT

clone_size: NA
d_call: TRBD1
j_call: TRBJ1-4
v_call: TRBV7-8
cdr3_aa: CASSEPQGAGEKLFF
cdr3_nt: TGTGCCAGCAGCGAACCACAGGGGGCGGGGGAAAAACTGTTTTTT

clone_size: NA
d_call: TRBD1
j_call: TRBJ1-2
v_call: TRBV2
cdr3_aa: CASRMEDRGVYGYTF
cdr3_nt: TGTGCCAGCAGGATGGAGGACAGGGGTGTCTATGGCTACACCTTC

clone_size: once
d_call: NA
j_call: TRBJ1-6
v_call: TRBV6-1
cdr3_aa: CASRGPGQNNSPLHF
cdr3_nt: TGTGCCAGCAGGGGGCCGGGACAAAATAATTCACCCCTCCACTTT

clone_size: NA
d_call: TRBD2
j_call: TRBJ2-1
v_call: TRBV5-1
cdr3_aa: CASSPETSRGRNEQFF
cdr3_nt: TGCGCCAGCAGCCCGGAGACTAGCCGTGGGAGGAATGAGCAGTTCTTC

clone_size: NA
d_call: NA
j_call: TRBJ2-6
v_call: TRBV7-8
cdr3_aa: CASSPTRQLSGANVLTF
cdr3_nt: TGTGCCAGCAGCCCGACCAGACAGCTCTCTGGGGCCAACGTCCTGACTTTC

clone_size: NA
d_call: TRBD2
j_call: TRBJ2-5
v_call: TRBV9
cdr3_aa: CASSVSGRAGGETQYF
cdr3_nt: TGTGCCAGCAGCGTTAGCGGGAGGGCTGGCGGGGAGACCCAGTACTTC

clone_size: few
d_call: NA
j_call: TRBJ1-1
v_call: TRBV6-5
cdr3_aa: CATGGGYTEAFF
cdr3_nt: TGTGCCACCGGGGGAGGGTACACTGAAGCTTTCTTT

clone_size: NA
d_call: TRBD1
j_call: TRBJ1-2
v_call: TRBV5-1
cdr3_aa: CASSTTGGFNGYTF
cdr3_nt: TGCGCCAGCAGCACCACAGGGGGCTTCAATGGCTACACCTTC

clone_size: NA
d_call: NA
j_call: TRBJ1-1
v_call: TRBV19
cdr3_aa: CASSIDTRGITTMNTEAFF
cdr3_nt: TGTGCCAGTAGTATTGATACACGGGGCATCACTACCATGAACACTGAAGCTTTCTTT

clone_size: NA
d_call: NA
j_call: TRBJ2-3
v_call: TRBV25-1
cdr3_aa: CASSEHTSDTQYF
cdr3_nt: TGTGCCAGCAGTGAACATACTTCCGATACGCAGTATTTT

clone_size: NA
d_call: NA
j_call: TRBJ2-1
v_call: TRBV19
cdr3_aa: CASSIVRETYNEQFF
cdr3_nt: TGTGCCAGTAGTATAGTTCGCGAAACCTACAATGAGCAGTTCTTC

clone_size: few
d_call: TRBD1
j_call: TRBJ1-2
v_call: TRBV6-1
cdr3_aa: CASSDPGQGVFGYTF
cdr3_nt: TGTGCCAGCAGTGACCCGGGACAGGGAGTTTTCGGCTACACCTTC

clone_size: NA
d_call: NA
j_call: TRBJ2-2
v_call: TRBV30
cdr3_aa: CAWGNQGRAGELFF
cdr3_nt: TGTGCCTGGGGTAACCAAGGAAGGGCCGGGGAGCTGTTTTTT

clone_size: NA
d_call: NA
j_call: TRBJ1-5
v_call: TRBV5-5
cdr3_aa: CASSREVRDNDQPQHF
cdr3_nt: TGTGCCAGCAGCAGGGAGGTCCGGGACAACGATCAGCCCCAGCATTTT

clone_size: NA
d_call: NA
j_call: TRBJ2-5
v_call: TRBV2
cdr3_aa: CASSSQVWETQYF
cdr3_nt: TGTGCCAGCAGTTCACAGGTTTGGGAGACCCAGTACTTC

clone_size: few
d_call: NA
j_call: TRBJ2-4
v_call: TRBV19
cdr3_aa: CATTPGEGAKNIQYF
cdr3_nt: TGTGCCACTACTCCGGGGGAAGGAGCCAAAAACATTCAGTACTTC

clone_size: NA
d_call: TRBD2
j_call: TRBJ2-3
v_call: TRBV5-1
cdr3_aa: CASTREGVDTQYF
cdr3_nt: TGCGCCAGCACCCGGGAGGGGGTAGATACGCAGTATTTT

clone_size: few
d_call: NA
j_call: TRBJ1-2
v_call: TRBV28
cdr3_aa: CASSLGSGGYTF
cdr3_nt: TGTGCCAGCAGTTTAGGGTCGGGTGGCTACACCTTC

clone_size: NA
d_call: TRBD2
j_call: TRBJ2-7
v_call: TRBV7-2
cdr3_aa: CASRPRPGLELYF
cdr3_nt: TGTGCCAGCAGGCCCCGACCGGGACTAGAACTGTACTTC

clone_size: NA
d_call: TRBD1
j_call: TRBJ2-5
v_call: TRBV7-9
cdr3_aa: CASSSLRGLWKTQYF
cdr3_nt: TGTGCCAGCAGCTCCCTCAGGGGGCTGTGGAAGACCCAGTACTTC

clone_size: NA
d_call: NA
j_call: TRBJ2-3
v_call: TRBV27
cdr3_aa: CASSFGNGAQLFDTDTQYF
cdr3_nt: NA

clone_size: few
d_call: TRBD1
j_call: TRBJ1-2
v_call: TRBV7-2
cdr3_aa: CASSLPGQVVYTF
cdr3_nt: TGTGCCAGCAGCCTTCCGGGACAGGTGGTCTACACCTTC

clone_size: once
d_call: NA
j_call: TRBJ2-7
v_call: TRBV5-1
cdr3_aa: CASSLANSEVYEQYF
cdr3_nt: TGCGCCAGCAGCTTGGCCAACTCCGAGGTCTACGAGCAGTACTTC

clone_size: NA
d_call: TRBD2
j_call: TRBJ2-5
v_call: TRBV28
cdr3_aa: CASTTWASGSETQYF
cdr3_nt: TGTGCCAGCACCACTTGGGCTAGCGGGAGTGAGACCCAGTACTTC

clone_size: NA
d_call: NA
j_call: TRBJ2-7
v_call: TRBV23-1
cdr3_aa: CASSQPPGTLTYEQYF
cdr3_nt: TGCGCCAGCAGTCAACCACCCGGGACCCTAACCTACGAGCAGTACTTC

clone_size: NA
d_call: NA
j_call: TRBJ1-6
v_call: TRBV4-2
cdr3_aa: CASRSEMSRAPLHF
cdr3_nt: TGTGCCAGCAGGTCCGAAATGTCGCGCGCACCCCTCCACTTT

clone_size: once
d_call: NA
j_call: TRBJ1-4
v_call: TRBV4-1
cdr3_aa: CASSQDPRGTNEKLFF
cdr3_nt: TGCGCCAGCAGCCAAGACCCCAGGGGAACTAATGAAAAACTGTTTTTT

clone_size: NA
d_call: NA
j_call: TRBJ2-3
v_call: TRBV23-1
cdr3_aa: CASSHPVPGRTDTQYF
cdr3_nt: TGCGCCAGCAGTCACCCCGTGCCAGGGCGCACAGATACGCAGTATTTT

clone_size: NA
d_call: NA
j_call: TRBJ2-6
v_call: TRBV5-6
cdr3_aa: CASSLTLGSSSGANVLTF
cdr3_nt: TGTGCCAGCAGCTTAACGTTGGGCTCTAGCTCTGGGGCCAACGTCCTGACTTTC

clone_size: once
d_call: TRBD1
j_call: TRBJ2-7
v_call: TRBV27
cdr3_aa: CASSTGTGGHEQYF
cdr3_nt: TGTGCCAGCTCCACCGGGACAGGGGGCCACGAGCAGTACTTC

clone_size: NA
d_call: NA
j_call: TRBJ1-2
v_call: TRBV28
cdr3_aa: CASRATDFYGYTF
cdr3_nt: TGTGCCAGCAGGGCGACAGACTTCTATGGCTACACCTTC

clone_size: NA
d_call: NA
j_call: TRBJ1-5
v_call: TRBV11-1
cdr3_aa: CASSLNSNQPQHF
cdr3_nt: TGTGCCAGCAGCTTAAACTCCAATCAGCCCCAGCATTTT

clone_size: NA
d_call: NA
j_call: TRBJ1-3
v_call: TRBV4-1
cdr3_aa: CASSHGGTSGNTIYF
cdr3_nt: TGCGCCAGCAGCCACGGCGGGACATCTGGAAACACCATATATTTT